One sample yielded the 12 T cell receptor beta chains listed below, sequenced in a study of blood T cell repertoires in COVID-19. TCRdb's copy holds only in-frame clones and misses some; the assay was immunoSEQ multiplex PCR. The data show approximately 140,000 clones, almost 85% seen once. Source material: peripheral blood. These receptors originate from a human donor with acute or convalescent COVID-19. The donor label of this sample is uncertain.

The V call is TRBV6-5, the J call TRBJ2-3; 9 bases fit TRBD2. This CDR3 comprises 15 residues. Germline-derived CDR1 and CDR2 are MNHEY and SVGAGI. Trimming cost V 6 bases and J 3 bases; bases outside gene matches: 7. In nucleotides, the CDR3 is TGTGCCAGCAGGCGGGGGGGCCAGGGGACAGATACGCAGTATTTT. This encodes CASRRGGQGTDTQYF.

V gene TRBV4-1 combines with J gene TRBJ1-4; D remains unclear. The V and J ends lost 0 bases and 7 bases respectively, with 18 bases between them. Germline V gene data show CDR1 as MGHRA and CDR2 as YSYEKL. This CDR3 region has 17 residues. The CDR3 DNA follows: TGCGCCAGCAGCCAAGAACGGTGGGGAGGGAGGCGTGAAAAACTGTTTTTT. It codes for CASSQERWGGRREKLFF.

The rearrangement joins TRBV29-1 to TRBJ1-5, with 7 nucleotides matching TRBD1. The CDR3 runs 13 residues. Trimming took 3 bases from V and 3 from J; bases not matched to a gene: 2. The germline gives CDR1 SQVTM, CDR2 ANQGSEA. This chain's CDR3 is CSVDQGVNQPQHF. The CDR3 DNA sequence: TGCAGCGTTGACCAGGGGGTCAATCAGCCCCAGCATTTT.

This clone showed up just a few times. This chain uses TRBV30 with TRBJ1-2, with D tentatively TRBD1 (5 bases). Trimming took off 8 bases at V and 4 bases at J, with 14 bases between the two ends. This CDR3 contains 12 residues. Germline CDR1 reads GTSNPN; CDR2 reads SVGIG (reference sequence). The CDR3 protein is CARRQSIYGYTF. For the CDR3, the DNA is TGTGCCCGAAGACAGTCAATCTATGGCTACACCTTC.

This clone has a handful of counts. V gene TRBV5-8 combines with J gene TRBJ1-5, with TRBD1 identical over 9 bases. The germline gives CDR1 SGHTS, CDR2 YDEGEE. CDR3 length equals 15 residues. V gave up 2 bases and J gave up 7 bases; unmatched junction bases: 7. The CDR3 sequence is CASSLGTGKDQPQHF. For the CDR3, the DNA is TGTGCCAGCAGCTTAGGGACAGGGAAAGACCAGCCCCAGCATTTT.

In this sample, this clone turned up once. The V call is TRBV24-1, the J call TRBJ2-6; 7 bases match TRBD2. This CDR3 has 15 residues. V was pared by 6 bases and J by 0 bases, with 1 base of the junction left unmatched. Germline CDR1 is KGHDR and CDR2 is SFDVKD. The CDR3 DNA follows: TGTGCCACCAGTCCGGGGGGCTCTGGGGCCAACGTCCTGACTTTC. Its translation is CATSPGGSGANVLTF.

The V call is TRBV19, the J call TRBJ1-1, with 8 bases identical to TRBD1. The CDR3 length is 14 residues. Germline V gene sequence: CDR1 LNHDA, CDR2 SQIVND (reference sequence). V was clipped by 5 bases and J by 4 bases; unmatched bases: 6. The CDR3: CASSAFTGGTEAFF. The CDR3 nucleotides are TGTGCCAGTAGTGCCTTTACAGGGGGCACTGAAGCTTTCTTT.

About this clone itself: One end of the junction varies from germline; a read error may be responsible. The chain carries TRBV5-1 and TRBJ1-2, with 11 bases matching TRBD1. The germline V gene encodes CDR1 SGHRS and CDR2 YFSETQ. The CDR3 is made up of 12 amino acids. In DNA, the CDR3 is TGCGCCAGCAGCCCGGGACAGGGGGTTGGGGCGTTC. Residues: CASSPGQGVGAF.

The J gene is TRBJ1-2, the V gene TRBV5-1; 8 bases map to TRBD1. Per the germline V gene, CDR1 is SGHRS and CDR2 is YFSETQ. The V segment lost 4 bases and the J segment 4 bases; nucleotides outside the gene matches: 9. The CDR3 spans 15 residues. In nucleotides, the CDR3 is TGCGCCAGCAGCATGGGGACAGGCGACTTCTATGGCTACACCTTC. Residues: CASSMGTGDFYGYTF.

CDR3 nucleotide sequence: TGCGCCAGCAGTCAATCGAACGACAGGGGGCTGGGAAACACCATATATTTT. Translating it yields CASSQSNDRGLGNTIYF. The chain couples TRBV23-1 to TRBJ1-3, with TRBD1 matching over 10 bases. TRBV23-1 is marked as an open reading frame, function uncertain. Losses at the gene ends were 0 bases for V and 4 bases for J; bases not matched to a gene: 6. This CDR3 is 17 amino acids long.

The genes are TRBV29-1 and TRBJ2-3, with D possibly matching TRBD1 (7 bases). The V gene's germline CDR1 is SQVTM and CDR2 ANQGSEA. There are 13 residues in the CDR3. In DNA, the CDR3 is TGCAGTACAGGGGACTGGGGCACAGATACGCAGTATTTT. Translating it yields CSTGDWGTDTQYF.

The genes are TRBV10-2 and TRBJ2-1, with 14 bases identical to TRBD2. The junction had 8 bases not matched to a gene; V was cut back by 9 bases and J by 1 base. The CDR3 sequence is 17 residues long. Looked up from germline, CDR1 is WSHSY and CDR2 is SAAADI. CDR3 sequence (DNA): TGCGCCAGGACCGGGACTAGCGGGGGCCCTTCCTACAATGAGCAGTTCTTC. Residues: CARTGTSGGPSYNEQFF.